Here is one TCR beta chain with its context. Its cognate antigen has yet to be identified. No much larger clone is present one base from it, and per-base qualities are unavailable. This record comes from a study of control samples from healthy donors and cancer patients (dated by TCRdb to 2020 to 2022). To prepare the library, the immunoSEQ multiplex PCR assay was applied. In its TCRdb copy, this immuneACCESS table keeps in-frame sequences only and misses some clones. Where compared with another copy, unresolved V genes explain less than half of these, and the others have no known cause. This sample comprises 150,000 or so clones, over 85% of them detected only once. The ten top clones hold 5.8% of the sample. For CDR1 and CDR2, the germline V gene lists SGHTA and FQGNSA. V is clipped by 4 bases and J by 4 bases, and the sequence between their germline boundaries is 13 bases long. Taken from cysteine to phenylalanine, the CDR3 has 14 residues. Just the 42-base CDR3 DNA is kept, in frame starting at base 1.

The specimen sequenced was blood. The rearranged segments are TRBV7-2 and TRBJ1-1; the D segment could be TRBD1, given 5 matching bases. The TCR sequence derives from a young man in good health. The CDR3 protein: CASSWTGTATEAFF. The bases are TGTGCCAGCAGCTGGACCGGGACGGCCACTGAAGCTTTCTTT.